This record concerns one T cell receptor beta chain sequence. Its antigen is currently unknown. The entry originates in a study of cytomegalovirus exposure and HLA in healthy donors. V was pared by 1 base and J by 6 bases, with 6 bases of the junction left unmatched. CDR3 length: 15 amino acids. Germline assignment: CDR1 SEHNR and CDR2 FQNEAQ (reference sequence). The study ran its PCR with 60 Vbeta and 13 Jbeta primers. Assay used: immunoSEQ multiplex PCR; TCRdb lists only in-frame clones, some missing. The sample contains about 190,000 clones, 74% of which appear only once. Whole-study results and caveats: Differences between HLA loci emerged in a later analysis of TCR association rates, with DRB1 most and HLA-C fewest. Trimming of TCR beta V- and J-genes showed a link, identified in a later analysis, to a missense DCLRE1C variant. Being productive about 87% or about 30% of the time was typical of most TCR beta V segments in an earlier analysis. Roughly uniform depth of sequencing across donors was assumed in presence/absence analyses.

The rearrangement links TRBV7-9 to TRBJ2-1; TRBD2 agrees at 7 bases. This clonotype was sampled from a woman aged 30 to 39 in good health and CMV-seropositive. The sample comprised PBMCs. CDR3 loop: CASSLGSGPVNEQFF. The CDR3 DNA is TGTGCCAGCAGCTTAGGTAGCGGGCCGGTCAATGAGCAGTTCTTC.